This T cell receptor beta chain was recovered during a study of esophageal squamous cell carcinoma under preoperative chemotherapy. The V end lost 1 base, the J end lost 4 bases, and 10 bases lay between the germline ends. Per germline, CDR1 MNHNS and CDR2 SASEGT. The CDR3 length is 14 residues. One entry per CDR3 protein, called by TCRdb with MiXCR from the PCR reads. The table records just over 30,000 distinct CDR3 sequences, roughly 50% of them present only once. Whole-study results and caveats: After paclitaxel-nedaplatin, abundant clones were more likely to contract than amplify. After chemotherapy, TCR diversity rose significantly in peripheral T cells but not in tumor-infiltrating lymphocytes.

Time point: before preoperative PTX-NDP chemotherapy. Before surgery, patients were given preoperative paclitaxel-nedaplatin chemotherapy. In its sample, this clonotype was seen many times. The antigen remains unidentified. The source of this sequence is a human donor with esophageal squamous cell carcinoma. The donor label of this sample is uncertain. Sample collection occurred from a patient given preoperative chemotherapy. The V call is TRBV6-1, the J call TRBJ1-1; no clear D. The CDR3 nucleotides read TGTGCCAGCAGTGAAGAAAGGACGTCCACTGAAGCTTTCTTT. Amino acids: CASSEERTSTEAFF.